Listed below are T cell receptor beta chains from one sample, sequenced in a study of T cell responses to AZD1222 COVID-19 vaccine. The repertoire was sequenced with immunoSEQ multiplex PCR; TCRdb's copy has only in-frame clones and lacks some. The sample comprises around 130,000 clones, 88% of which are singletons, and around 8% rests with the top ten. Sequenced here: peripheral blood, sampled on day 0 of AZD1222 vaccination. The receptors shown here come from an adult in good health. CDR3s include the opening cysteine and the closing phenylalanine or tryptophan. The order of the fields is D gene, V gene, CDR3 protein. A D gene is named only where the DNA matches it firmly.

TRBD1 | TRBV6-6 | CASSDRGGEKLFF
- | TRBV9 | CASGLNTDTQYF
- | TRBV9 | CASSEGVGNEPQHF
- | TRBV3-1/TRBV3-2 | CASSQDRHSDYGYTF
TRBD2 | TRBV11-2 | CASSSRGSGGADTQYF
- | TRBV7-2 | CASSPPRPEDTQYF
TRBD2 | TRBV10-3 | CAISESSGAGGKSTAGELFF
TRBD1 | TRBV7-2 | CASRLGAGGLSEQYF
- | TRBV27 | CASSLSGAGTNYGYTF
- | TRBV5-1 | CASSLGGAGNTIYF
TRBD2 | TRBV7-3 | CASSLSAGGSYNEQFF